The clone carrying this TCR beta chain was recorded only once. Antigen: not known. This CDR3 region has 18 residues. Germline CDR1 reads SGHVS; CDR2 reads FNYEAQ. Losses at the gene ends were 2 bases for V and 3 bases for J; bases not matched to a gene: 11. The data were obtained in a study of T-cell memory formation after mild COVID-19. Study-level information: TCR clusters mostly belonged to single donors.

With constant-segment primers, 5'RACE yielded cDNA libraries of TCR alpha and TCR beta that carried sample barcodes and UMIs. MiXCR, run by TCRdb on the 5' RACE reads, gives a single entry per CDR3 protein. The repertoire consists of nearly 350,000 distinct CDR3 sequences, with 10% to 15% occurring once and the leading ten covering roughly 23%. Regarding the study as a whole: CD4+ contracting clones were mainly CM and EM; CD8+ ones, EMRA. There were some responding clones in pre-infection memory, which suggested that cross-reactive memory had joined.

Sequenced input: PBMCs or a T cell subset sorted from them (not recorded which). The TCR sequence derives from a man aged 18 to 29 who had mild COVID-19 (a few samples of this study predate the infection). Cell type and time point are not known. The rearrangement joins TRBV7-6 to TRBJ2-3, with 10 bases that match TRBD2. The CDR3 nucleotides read TGTGCCAGCAGCTTAATAAGGGCTAGCGGGGGACAAACAGATACGCAGTATTTT. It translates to CASSLIRASGGQTDTQYF.